The clone carrying this T cell receptor (beta chain) was counted a single time. As yet, its antigen is unknown. Germline V gene lookup returns CDR1 MDHEN and CDR2 SYDVKM. V dropped 7 bases and J dropped 0 bases, with 13 bases sitting between them. CDR3 length equals 16 residues. The donors were members of the approximately 110-subject validation cohort (separate from the approximately 670-subject first cohort). The data originate from a study of cytomegalovirus exposure and HLA in healthy donors. Profiled with immunoSEQ multiplex PCR; TCRdb holds only in-frame clones, not every one. The repertoire holds some 350,000 clones, about 85% seen once, with 1.2% in the top ten. General observations from the study: Three CMV-associated chains proved CMV antigen-specific in vitro. It was reportedly the case that the classifier diagnosed cytomegalovirus status with high specificity and sensitivity.

This clonotype originated in a woman aged 30 to 39 in good health and CMV-seropositive. V gene TRBV28 combines with J gene TRBJ2-6; perhaps TRBD1 as D (6 bases). The sample consisted of PBMCs. The DNA of the CDR3 is TGTGCCAGCACCATGGGGGACATCTCTGGGGCCAACGTCCTGACTTTC. Translated: CASTMGDISGANVLTF.